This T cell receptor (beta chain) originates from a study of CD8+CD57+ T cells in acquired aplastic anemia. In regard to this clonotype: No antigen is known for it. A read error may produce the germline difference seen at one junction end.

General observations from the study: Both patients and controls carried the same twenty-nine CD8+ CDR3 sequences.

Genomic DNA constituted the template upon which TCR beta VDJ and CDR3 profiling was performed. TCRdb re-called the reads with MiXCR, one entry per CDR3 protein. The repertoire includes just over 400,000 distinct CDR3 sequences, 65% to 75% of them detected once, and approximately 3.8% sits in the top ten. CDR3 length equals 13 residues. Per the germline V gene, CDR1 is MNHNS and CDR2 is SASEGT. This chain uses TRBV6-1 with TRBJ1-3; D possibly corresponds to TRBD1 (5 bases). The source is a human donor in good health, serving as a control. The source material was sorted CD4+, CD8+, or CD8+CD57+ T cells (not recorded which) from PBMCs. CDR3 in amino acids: CASSTGSGNTTYF. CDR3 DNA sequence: TGTGCCAGCAGTACAGGCTCTGGAAACACCACATATTTT.